A selection of T cell receptor beta chains follows, all from one sample in a study of blood T cell repertoires in COVID-19. TCRdb keeps only in-frame clones here, not all; method: immunoSEQ multiplex PCR. The sample carries a few hundred thousand clones, about 85% recorded once. Sequencing was performed on PBMCs or T cells enriched from blood (not recorded which). The receptors stem from a woman in her sixties who had recovered from COVID-19. Each CDR3 is given with its conserved first and last residue. D genes are given only for firm matches. Part of the rows lack a size; the others show once, few, many or a class for expanded clones.

len,v_gene,d_gene,abundance,j_gene,CDR3aa,CDR3nt
16,TRBV24-1,.,.,TRBJ2-3,CATSDLGGAHTDTQYF,TGTGCCACCAGTGATTTGGGCGGGGCACACACAGATACGCAGTATTTT
13,TRBV14,.,.,TRBJ1-4,CASSQGINEKLFF,TGTGCCAGCAGCCAAGGTATTAATGAAAAACTGTTTTTT
19,TRBV4-1,.,few,TRBJ1-6,CASSQDPRPGANYNSPLHF,TGCGCCAGCAGCCAAGACCCGCGGCCAGGGGCTAACTATAATTCACCCCTCCACTTT
14,TRBV24-1,TRBD1,.,TRBJ1-1,CATSDSWTGSEAFF,TGTGCCACCAGTGATTCCTGGACAGGATCTGAAGCTTTCTTT
15,TRBV5-1,TRBD1,.,TRBJ1-6,CASTETGTGNSPLHF,TGCGCCAGCACCGAAACCGGGACAGGGAATTCACCCCTCCACTTT
13,TRBV7-8,.,.,TRBJ1-1,CASVGQRNTEAFF,TGTGCCAGCGTCGGACAGAGGAACACTGAAGCTTTCTTT
12,TRBV28,.,.,TRBJ2-2,CASRGLAGELFF,TGTGCCAGCAGAGGACTTGCCGGGGAGCTGTTTTTT
16,TRBV18,TRBD1,many,TRBJ1-3,CASSRGQGASGNTIYF,TGTGCCAGCTCACGAGGACAGGGGGCTTCTGGAAACACCATATATTTT
15,TRBV2,TRBD2,.,TRBJ2-7,CASRRTSGGAKEQYF,TGTGCCAGCAGGCGGACTAGCGGGGGGGCGAAGGAGCAGTACTTC
13,TRBV2,.,.,TRBJ2-5,CASSGNRDGTQYF,TGTGCCAGCAGTGGTAACAGGGACGGAACCCAGTACTTC
15,TRBV6-5,TRBD1,few,TRBJ2-3,CASKTQGARTDTQYF,TGTGCCAGCAAAACACAGGGGGCGAGGACAGATACGCAGTATTTT
14,TRBV10-1,.,.,TRBJ2-1,CASSAAGGAGEQFF,TGCGCCAGCAGTGCAGCAGGTGGGGCGGGGGAGCAGTTCTTC
17,TRBV21-1,.,.,TRBJ2-7,CASSKSTGPGGSYEQYF,TGTGCCAGCAGCAAGAGTACGGGGCCTGGGGGGTCCTACGAGCAGTACTTC
20,TRBV19,.,once,TRBJ1-1,CASMYRHSVALYRGNTEAFF,TGTGCCAGTATGTATCGGCATTCCGTTGCCCTCTACCGCGGAAACACTGAAGCTTTCTTT
18,TRBV27,TRBD2,.,TRBJ2-7,CASSLLPAGGPMGYEQYF,TGTGCCAGCAGTTTATTGCCAGCGGGGGGGCCAATGGGCTACGAGCAGTACTTC
14,TRBV5-1,.,.,TRBJ1-5,CASSLEGEGQPQHF,TGCGCCAGCAGCTTGGAAGGGGAGGGTCAGCCCCAGCATTTT
14,TRBV10-3,TRBD1,once,TRBJ2-5,CAISWDRGQETQYF,TGTGCCATCAGTTGGGACAGGGGCCAAGAGACCCAGTACTTC
12,TRBV2,.,few,TRBJ1-3,CASSLEGNTIYF,TGTGCCAGCAGCCTTGAGGGAAACACCATATATTTT
12,TRBV30,.,.,TRBJ1-6,CAWSVNLTPLHF,TGTGCCTGGAGTGTAAACCTAACACCCCTCCACTTT
15,TRBV19,TRBD1,.,TRBJ2-3,CASSISGGGTDTQYF,TGTGCCAGTAGTATCTCAGGGGGCGGCACAGATACGCAGTATTTT
12,TRBV30,TRBD1,.,TRBJ2-2,CAWDRDTGELFF,TGTGCCTGGGACAGGGACACCGGGGAGCTGTTTTTT
16,TRBV11-2,.,.,TRBJ2-2,CASSYRDNLNTGELFF,TGTGCCAGCAGCTACCGGGACAACTTGAACACCGGGGAGCTGTTTTTT
15,TRBV7-2,.,once,TRBJ1-2,CASRPRGRDNYGYTF,TGTGCCAGCAGACCCAGAGGGAGGGATAACTATGGCTACACCTTC
17,TRBV5-1,TRBD1,.,TRBJ2-3,CASSLGRQGSGTDTQYF,TGCGCCAGCAGCTTGGGTAGACAGGGAAGCGGCACAGATACGCAGTATTTT
15,TRBV5-1,TRBD1,once,TRBJ1-1,CASSKGPTGGTEAFF,TGCGCCAGCTCTAAAGGACCTACAGGGGGCACTGAAGCTTTCTTT
13,TRBV6-5,TRBD1,once,TRBJ1-2,CASSRTGIYGYTF,TGTGCCAGCAGCAGGACAGGGATTTATGGCTACACCTTC
15,TRBV18,.,few,TRBJ1-1,CASSPPKGGDTEAFF,TGTGCCAGCTCACCACCAAAGGGAGGGGACACTGAAGCTTTCTTT
13,TRBV15,.,.,TRBJ1-3,CATRMRSGNTIYF,TGTGCCACCCGTATGAGGTCAGGAAACACCATATATTTT
14,TRBV6-5,.,.,TRBJ1-1,CASSYTSGNTEAFF,TGTGCCAGCAGTTACACCTCAGGGAACACTGAAGCTTTCTTT
14,TRBV25-1,TRBD1,.,TRBJ1-4,CASSDRGSNEKLFF,TGTGCCAGCAGTGACAGGGGGTCCAATGAAAAACTGTTTTTT
16,TRBV5-1,.,.,TRBJ2-1,CASSFLTGPYYNEQFF,TGCGCCAGCAGCTTTCTGACAGGACCATACTACAATGAGCAGTTCTTC
12,TRBV5-1,TRBD1,.,TRBJ1-2,CASSLQGEGYTF,TGCGCCAGCAGCTTACAGGGGGAGGGCTACACCTTC
12,TRBV2,.,.,TRBJ2-5,CASRADQETQYF,TGTGCCAGCAGAGCGGACCAAGAGACCCAGTACTTC
12,TRBV5-8,.,few,TRBJ1-2,CASSTGYYGYTF,TGTGCCAGCAGCACGGGATACTATGGCTACACCTTC